This T cell receptor (beta chain) came from a study of control samples from healthy donors and cancer patients. Sequencing was performed with immunoSEQ multiplex PCR; in TCRdb, only in-frame clones are kept and a portion is missing. The table includes around 110,000 clones, about 94% detected once. The CDR3 is made up of 14 amino acids. The trim removed 5 bases at V and 5 bases at J, leaving 7 bases unmatched. Germline V CDR1 and CDR2: MNHEY, SVGAGI. Sequencing input: blood. The chain links TRBV6-5 to TRBJ2-7, with 9 bases that match TRBD1. The sequence derives from a man aged 25-45 years in good health. CDR3 residues: CASSHTDRGDEQYF. The CDR3 DNA follows: TGTGCCAGCAGTCACACGGACAGGGGCGACGAGCAGTACTTC.